This TCR beta chain stems from a study of shared clonotypes between healthy human individuals. Notes on the study in general: Since donors were few, the genetic and exposure-history diversity represented was limited.

Donors were Caucasian adults residing in Nashville, Tennessee, USA. As concerns this clone: Its antigen is not identified.

Deep was the level at which the assay was run. Each subset's genomic DNA was split evenly across several immunoSEQ plates. This table comes from immunoSEQ multiplex PCR, and its TCRdb copy is limited to in-frame clones, with some not included. The table records about 560,000 clones, around 81% of them present only once. Specimen: PBMCs. This receptor was identified in a middle-aged woman in good health. Some clones in this sample may be carry-over from other donors' samples.

CDR3 in amino acids: CASSPLTVSYEQYF. CDR3 bases: TGTGCCAGCTCACCCCTGACAGTCTCCTACGAGCAGTACTTC. This chain uses TRBV18 with TRBJ2-7; perhaps TRBD1 as D (5 bases). V was trimmed by 3 bases and J by 0 bases, leaving 9 bases between them. This CDR3 is 14 amino acids long. Germline-derived CDR1 and CDR2 are KGHSH and LQKENI.